The 14 T cell receptor beta chains below were found in one sample sequenced in a study of graft-versus-host responses after intestinal transplantation. Their antigens are not known. Some clones are missing from TCRdb's copy, which holds only in-frame ones; the method was immunoSEQ multiplex PCR. The sample lists roughly 110,000 clones, 87% occurring once. The sequencing here drew on unstimulated CD4+ T cells sorted from spleen or lymph node cells, taken before transplant. The receptors shown here come from a human donor who was the organ donor for an intestinal transplant.

The chain combines TRBV7-2 with TRBJ2-3; possibly TRBD1 or TRBD2 for D (5 bases each). The germline V gene has CDR1 SGHTA and CDR2 FQGNSA. The CDR3 contains 15 residues. Trimming stripped 5 bases from V and 6 bases from J, with 18 bases between. Here the CDR3 reads CASSGARAAGDTQYF. CDR3 DNA: TGTGCCAGCAGCGGGGCGCGGGCCGCCGGTGATACGCAGTATTTT.

This chain connects TRBV5-6 to TRBJ2-2; D ambiguous. There are 17 residues in the CDR3. Germline CDR1 and CDR2: SGHDT and YYEEEE. Between the trimmed V and J ends, which lost 1 base and 3 bases, there was a span of 16 bases. CDR3 amino acids: CASSLSYRARDTGELFF. In nucleotides, the CDR3 is TGTGCCAGCAGCTTGTCGTATCGAGCTAGAGACACCGGGGAGCTGTTTTTT.

The genes are TRBV18 and TRBJ2-3; 12 bases fit TRBD2. CDR1 KGHSH and CDR2 LQKENI come from the germline V gene. The CDR3 is 17 residues long. The ends lost 0 bases at V and 6 bases at J; junction bases unmatched: 7. CDR3 residues: CASSPPHGLAGIDTQYF. The CDR3 nucleotides read TGTGCCAGCTCACCACCGCATGGACTAGCGGGGATTGATACGCAGTATTTT.

The rearrangement joins TRBV6-5 to TRBJ1-3; tentative D call: TRBD1 (6 bases). From germline, CDR1 is MNHEY and CDR2 SVGAGI. V dropped 6 bases and J dropped 3 bases, with 12 bases sitting between them. The CDR3 runs to 14 residues. The CDR3 is CASSTGHGGNTIYF. For the CDR3, the DNA is TGTGCCAGCAGCACAGGGCATGGTGGAAACACCATATATTTT.

The chain links TRBV18 to TRBJ2-4; tentatively, D is TRBD1 or TRBD2 (5 bases each). V was clipped by 6 bases and J by 3 bases, with 12 bases between them. The length of the CDR3 is 14 residues. From germline, CDR1 is KGHSH and CDR2 LQKENI. In DNA form, the CDR3 reads TGTGCCAGCTCGGTCCGGGACGGCAAAAACATTCAGTACTTC. It codes for CASSVRDGKNIQYF.

The V call is TRBV11-3, the J call TRBJ2-7; D is possibly TRBD2 (5 bases). This CDR3 is built from 13 residues. Germline V CDR1 and CDR2: SGHNT, YENEEA. Trimming removed 5 bases from V and 0 bases from J, with 8 bases in between. CDR3 sequence (DNA): TGTGCCAGCAGCAAGGACTCCTCCTACGAGCAGTACTTC. This gives the protein CASSKDSSYEQYF.

The chain is built from TRBV18 and TRBJ1-5, with D tentatively TRBD1 (6 bases). The ends were cut back, 0 bases at V and 1 base at J, with 10 bases in the middle. The germline gives CDR1 KGHSH, CDR2 LQKENI. There are 16 residues in the CDR3. The CDR3 DNA sequence: TGTGCCAGCTCACCACCGGGGCAGGGGAGCAATCAGCCCCAGCATTTT. Translating it yields CASSPPGQGSNQPQHF.

The genes are TRBV11-3 and TRBJ1-3; D gene uncertain. This CDR3 is 13 amino acids long. In germline, CDR1 is SGHNT, CDR2 YENEEA. Trimming removed 3 bases from V and 4 bases from J, with 7 bases in between. DNA for the CDR3: TGTGCCAGCAGCTTTACCGGGGGAAACACCATATATTTT. Translation: CASSFTGGNTIYF. The entire variable domain, with the rest obtained from reference TRBV11-3 and TRBJ1-3, is as follows: EAGVVQSPRYKIIEKKQPVAFWCNPISGHNTLYWYLQNLGQGPELLIRYENEEAVDDSQLPKDRFSAERLKGVDSTLKIQPAELGDSAVYLCASSFTGGNTIYFGEGSWLTVV.

The J gene is TRBJ1-2, the V gene TRBV10-2; D not resolved. Trimming left V 4 bases short and J 4 bases short, with 16 bases between. The CDR3 totals 15 residues. Germline V lookup: CDR1 WSHSY, CDR2 SAAADI. The CDR3 DNA follows: TGCGCCAGCAGTGCTTTCGAGGAATTAACCTATGGCTACACCTTC. This gives the protein CASSAFEELTYGYTF.

This chain connects TRBV5-4 to TRBJ1-2, with TRBD1 identical over 7 bases. J was trimmed by 3 bases and V by 4 bases; bases with no gene match: 3. In germline, CDR1 is SGHNT, CDR2 YYREEE (reference sequence). The CDR3 consists of 13 residues. The CDR3 bases are TGTGCCAGCAGCGTGGACAGGTACTATGGCTACACCTTC. It codes for CASSVDRYYGYTF.

A few counts support this clone. This chain joins TRBV5-4 and TRBJ2-3, with D perhaps matching TRBD1 (5 bases). The V and J ends lost 4 bases and 6 bases respectively, with 18 bases between them. Germline V lookup: CDR1 SGHNT, CDR2 YYREEE (reference sequence). CDR3 length equals 15 residues. The CDR3 region is CASSKDGVHRDTQYF. In DNA, the CDR3 is TGTGCCAGCAGCAAGGACGGAGTGCACAGGGATACGCAGTATTTT.

This clone has only a few counts. The chain combines TRBV6-6 with TRBJ1-5; D gene unclear. V was clipped by 0 bases and J by 7 bases, with 10 bases between them. The CDR3 extends over 14 amino acids. In germline, CDR1 is MNHNY, CDR2 SVGAGI (reference sequence). CDR3 loop: CASSYSGREQPQHF. CDR3 DNA sequence: TGTGCCAGCAGTTACTCGGGTAGGGAGCAGCCCCAGCATTTT.

The chain recombines TRBV7-2 with TRBJ2-1, with 9 bases fitting TRBD2. The germline gives CDR1 SGHTA, CDR2 FQGNSA. The CDR3 length is 16 residues. With 5 bases clipped from V and 6 bases from J, the junction kept 11 bases outside the gene matches. The CDR3 spells CASSLRSSGGPNEQFF. CDR3 sequence (DNA): TGTGCCAGCAGCCTCCGAAGTAGCGGGGGCCCCAATGAGCAGTTCTTC.

The chain employs TRBV7-9 and TRBJ2-2, with 7 bases lining up with TRBD1. CDR1 is SEHNR, CDR2 FQNEAQ, per germline (reference sequence). Losses at the gene ends were 3 bases for V and 5 bases for J; bases not matched to a gene: 6. This CDR3 comprises 15 residues. The CDR3 loop is CASSFSGQFTGELFF. CDR3 coding DNA: TGTGCCAGCAGCTTCTCGGGACAGTTTACCGGGGAGCTGTTTTTT. Full variable domain (remainder filled in from reference TRBV7-9 and TRBJ2-2): DTGVSQNPRHKITKRGQNVTFRCDPISEHNRLYWYRQTLGQGPEFLTYFQNEAQLEKSRLLSDRFSAERPKGSFSTLEIQRTEQGDSAMYLCASSFSGQFTGELFFGEGSRLTVL.